The 5 T cell receptor beta chains in this list originate from one sample, sequenced in a study of blood T cell repertoires in COVID-19. Sequenced by immunoSEQ multiplex PCR; TCRdb stores in-frame clones only, minus some. The sample holds 75,000 to 95,000 clones, roughly three quarters seen once. Sample: peripheral blood. These receptors originate from a man aged 55-75 years with COVID-19, enrolled during active disease.

The J gene is TRBJ1-5, the V gene TRBV6-2 or TRBV6-3; D call uncertain. The CDR3 runs 15 residues. The germline V gene has CDR1 MNHEY and CDR2 SVGEGT. Trimming took off 0 bases at V and 3 bases at J, with 9 bases between the two ends. CDR3 nucleotide sequence: TGTGCCAGCAGTTACTCGATCACTTCCAATCAGCCCCAGCATTTT. Its translation: CASSYSITSNQPQHF.

Here the CDR3 DNA reads TGTGCCAGCAGTTACTCGACAGCCAGCTCCTACGAGCAGTACTTC. Translating it yields CASSYSTASSYEQYF. The rearrangement links TRBV6-5 to TRBJ2-7, with D possibly TRBD1 on 5 matching bases. This CDR3 comprises 15 residues. V was trimmed by 0 bases and J by 0 bases, leaving 9 bases between them. Germline CDR1 and CDR2: MNHEY and SVGAGI.

The chain combines TRBV6-5 with TRBJ1-2; TRBD1 matches 7 bases. Trimming took 8 bases from V and 7 from J; bases not matched to a gene: 7. The CDR3 is made up of 12 amino acids. Germline CDR1 MNHEY, CDR2 SVGAGI. In DNA form, the CDR3 reads TGTGCCAGCCAGACAGGGTCGAGTGGCTACACCTTC. Protein sequence: CASQTGSSGYTF.

CDR3 sequence reads: CASSFGFMNTEAFF. Here the CDR3 DNA reads TGTGCCAGCAGCTTCGGGTTCATGAACACTGAAGCTTTCTTT. The chain couples TRBV11-2 to TRBJ1-1; D is ambiguous. With 3 bases removed from V and 0 bases from J, the gap between germline ends came to 8 bases. In germline, CDR1 is SGHAT, CDR2 FQNNGV. The CDR3 totals 14 residues.

Of note for this clone: The junction and the germline gene differ at one end; a read error may be behind it. The V call is TRBV5-1, the J call TRBJ2-3; TRBD1 agrees at 8 bases. Germline V gives CDR1 SGHRS, CDR2 YFSETQ. This CDR3 has 16 amino acids. The CDR3 sequence is CASSRRQGFRTDMQYF. The DNA of the CDR3 is TGCGCCAGCAGCCGACGACAGGGGTTCCGCACAGATATGCAGTATTTT.